Listed below are T cell receptor beta chains from one sample, sequenced in a study of CD8+ T cells in alopecia areata. Profiled with immunoSEQ multiplex PCR; TCRdb holds only in-frame clones, not every one. The profile covers 110,000 to 150,000 clones, with 51% appearing a single time and roughly 0.92% taken by the ten largest. This specimen was CD4+ T cells sorted from blood, taken at week 0. These receptors originate from a human donor with alopecia areata. The CDR3 runs from the conserved cysteine through the conserved F or W. A D gene is named only where the DNA matches it firmly. Expanded clones are given a class, and other clones once, few, many or no size at all.

TGCAGCGTTGGAGTGTATGAGCAGTTCTTC | CSVGVYEQFF | TRBJ2-1 | TRBV29-1 | NA | NA
TGCGCCAGCAGCTTGGACAGGGGAACTGAAAAACTGTTTTTT | CASSLDRGTEKLFF | TRBJ1-4 | TRBV5-1 | TRBD1 | NA
TGCGCCAGCAGCGCCTTGTGGAGTTACAATGAGCAGTTCTTC | CASSALWSYNEQFF | TRBJ2-1 | TRBV5-1 | NA | NA
TGCGCCAGCAGGACCGGAGTCTACAATGAGCAGTTCTTC | CASRTGVYNEQFF | TRBJ2-1 | TRBV5-1 | NA | few
TGCGCCAGCAGCTTGTCTCCAGAAACCTACAATGAGCAGTTCTTC | CASSLSPETYNEQFF | TRBJ2-1 | TRBV5-1 | NA | NA
TGTGCCAGCAGCTTAGCGCCGGGGGTGTTCATCTACGAGCAGTACTTC | CASSLAPGVFIYEQYF | TRBJ2-7 | TRBV7-9 | NA | few
TGTGCCTGGAGTGCGGCCGGGGATACGCAGTATTTT | CAWSAAGDTQYF | TRBJ2-3 | TRBV30 | NA | NA
TGTGCCAGCTCAGCCACCGGAGGGGCAAATGAGCAGTTCTTC | CASSATGGANEQFF | TRBJ2-1 | TRBV18 | NA | NA
TGTGCCAGCAGCGGTGGCTCTCATGAGCAGTTCTTC | CASSGGSHEQFF | TRBJ2-1 | TRBV9 | NA | NA
TGTGCCAGCAGCCCAGGGACGTACTATGGCTACACCTTC | CASSPGTYYGYTF | TRBJ1-2 | TRBV7-9 | NA | NA
TGCGCCAGCAGCCAAGCCGGAGCGGGAGGCCGCGGAGATACGCAGTATTTT | CASSQAGAGGRGDTQYF | TRBJ2-3 | TRBV4-3 | TRBD2 | NA
TGTGCCAGCAGCAAATCAGCGGGCTCCTACGAGCAGTACTTC | CASSKSAGSYEQYF | TRBJ2-7 | TRBV7-6 | NA | NA
TGTGCCACCAGTCCTAGCGGGGGAGGTCCAACAGATACGCAGTATTTT | CATSPSGGGPTDTQYF | TRBJ2-3 | TRBV15 | TRBD2 | few
TGTGCCAGCTCACTAATGGACAGCTACGAGCAGTACTTC | CASSLMDSYEQYF | TRBJ2-7 | TRBV18 | NA | NA
TGTGCCAGCCAGATGGGAGCTGGGGCCAACGTCCTGACTTTC | CASQMGAGANVLTF | TRBJ2-6 | TRBV25-1 | NA | NA
TGCGCCAGCAGCCTTGGGGCTAGCTCCTCGGGGGAGCAGTACTTC | CASSLGASSSGEQYF | TRBJ2-7 | TRBV4-1 | NA | NA
TGTGCCAGCAGCGCCTTAGCGGGAGGGACCTACAATGAGCAGTTCTTC | CASSALAGGTYNEQFF | TRBJ2-1 | TRBV9 | TRBD2 | NA
TGTGCCAGCAGCTCCACGACCGGGGAGCTGTTTTTT | CASSSTTGELFF | TRBJ2-2 | TRBV11-2 | NA | NA
TGTGCCAGCAGCCCCAACCCGGTCGGGAATACGCAGTATTTT | CASSPNPVGNTQYF | TRBJ2-3 | TRBV7-3 | NA | few
TGTGCCAGCAGCTTATCGACAGGAAACTATGGCTACACCTTC | CASSLSTGNYGYTF | TRBJ1-2 | TRBV7-9 | NA | NA
TGTGCCTGGAGTGTAGGCACTACGGGCTACAATGAGCAGTTCTTC | CAWSVGTTGYNEQFF | TRBJ2-1 | TRBV30 | NA | few
TGTGCCAGCAGCTTAATCCAGGAGTCGCATGGCTACACCTTC | CASSLIQESHGYTF | TRBJ1-2 | TRBV7-9 | NA | NA